This T cell receptor beta chain was captured in a study of blood T cells in healthy people across ages. Germline CDR1 is LGHDT and CDR2 is YNNKEL (reference sequence). V trimming: 0 bases; J trimming: 10 bases; junction bases outside the gene matches: 10. The CDR3 extends over 15 amino acids. Around 10 milliliters of peripheral blood were drawn from each donor. Primers used in a second PCR of about 7 to 12 cycles were a sample-barcoded 5' primer and a J-beta primer mix. Each CDR3 protein is one row after TCRdb ran MiXCR on the 5' RACE reads. Here the sample spans some 1.8 million distinct CDR3 sequences, roughly 43% being singletons.

This chain joins TRBV3-1 and TRBJ2-3, with 7 positions matching TRBD1. Source material: blood. The source is a human donor in good health. The CDR3 DNA reads as TGTGCCAGCAGCCAAGAGGGACAGAATTTTGATGCGCAGTATTTT. As protein: CASSQEGQNFDAQYF.